A single sample is the source of the 11 T cell receptor beta chains below, sequenced in a study of T cells in Graves' hyperthyroidism and ophthalmopathy. The TCR beta CDR3 regions underwent amplification using RNA transcripts as the source. In the first-round RT-PCR of the TCR CDR3, the HTBI primer set was used. TCRdb re-derived calls from the multiplex PCR reads in MiXCR, one entry per CDR3 protein. The sample yields approximately 600,000 distinct CDR3 sequences, approximately 14% seen once. The sample consisted of blood. The source of these receptors is a woman aged 40 to 50 with Graves' ophthalmopathy.

This chain uses TRBV29-1 with TRBJ2-7; D is tentatively TRBD1 or TRBD2 (5 bases each). Germline CDR1 and CDR2: SQVTM and ANQGSEA. The CDR3 runs to 14 residues. Trimming shortened V by 6 bases and J by 2 bases, and 17 bases separated the two germline ends. The CDR3 here is CSVGLGAGPYEQYF. CDR3 bases: TGCAGCGTCGGTTTAGGGGCGGGTCCCTACGAGCAGTACTTC.

This clonotype came up many times. This chain uses TRBV7-9 with TRBJ1-1; 7 bases fit TRBD1. Losses at the gene ends were 5 bases for V and 3 bases for J; bases not matched to a gene: 6. Germline loops: CDR1 SEHNR, CDR2 FQNEAQ (reference sequence). The CDR3 contains 14 residues. The DNA for the CDR3 is TGTGCCAGCAGCGTAGAGGGGGCCTACACTGAAGCTTTCTTT. It is translated as CASSVEGAYTEAFF.

The sample holds many counts of this clonotype. This sequence joins TRBV29-1 and TRBJ2-2; no definite D call. This CDR3 has 15 residues. Germline values: CDR1 SQVTM, CDR2 ANQGSEA. V dropped 1 base and J dropped 2 bases, with 11 bases sitting between them. CDR3 DNA: TGCAGCGTTGAAGTCCCTCCCGCAAACACCGGGGAGCTGTTTTTT. Protein: CSVEVPPANTGELFF.

This clonotype was counted ten times or more. The V gene is TRBV7-2, the J gene TRBJ2-7; maybe TRBD2 (6 bases). V shed 3 bases and J shed 0 bases, with 12 bases lying between them. The germline gives CDR1 SGHTA, CDR2 FQGNSA. This CDR3 is built from 15 residues. Here the CDR3 reads CASSLSGESSYEQYF. The CDR3 nucleotides are TGTGCCAGCAGCTTGTCGGGGGAAAGCTCCTACGAGCAGTACTTC.

This clonotype was counted at least ten times. The chain employs TRBV12-3 or TRBV12-4 and TRBJ1-2; 7 bases map to TRBD1. The CDR3 is 13 amino acids. Trimming took 3 bases from V and 8 from J; bases not matched to a gene: 6. CDR3 loop: CASSFDRAGGYTF. For the CDR3, the DNA is TGTGCCAGCAGTTTTGACAGGGCGGGCGGCTACACCTTC.

This clonotype was counted many times. The chain is built from TRBV6-5 and TRBJ2-5, with 8 nucleotides matching TRBD1. The CDR3 is 15 amino acids. CDR1 MNHEY and CDR2 SVGAGI come from the germline V gene. Trimming removed 4 bases from V and 5 bases from J; junction bases left unmatched: 9. The CDR3 DNA sequence: TGTGCCAGCAGTTTTGGACAGGGAAAATGGGAGACCCAGTACTTC. Amino acids: CASSFGQGKWETQYF.

This clonotype was observed many times. The chain is built from TRBV12-3 or TRBV12-4 and TRBJ1-3; D unclear. The CDR3 is 16 residues long. Trimming took 1 base from V and 0 from J, leaving 10 bases between them. As DNA, the CDR3 is TGTGCCAGCAGTTTAGTTGGGGATTTCTCTGGAAACACCATATATTTT. Its translation is CASSLVGDFSGNTIYF.

The chain carries TRBV28 and TRBJ2-7; TRBD1 matches 7 bases. The germline CDR1 and CDR2 sequences are MDHEN and SYDVKM. The J segment lost 9 bases and the V segment lost 5 bases, leaving 13 bases of the junction unmatched. The CDR3 has 14 amino acids. The CDR3 protein is CASSPTGAPDWQYF. The CDR3 DNA is TGTGCCAGCAGTCCCACAGGGGCCCCCGATTGGCAGTACTTC.

This clonotype was detected many times. The chain carries TRBV2 and TRBJ2-2; 12 bases line up with TRBD2. The CDR3 has 16 residues. Trimming at V came to 8 bases and at J to 7 bases, leaving 11 bases not matched to a gene. CDR1 is SNHLY and CDR2 is FYNNEI in the germline V gene. The CDR3 region has the DNA TGTGCCAGCCGTCTAGCGGGAGGGCGATGGGGCGGGGAGCTGTTTTTT. This sequence encodes CASRLAGGRWGGELFF.

This clonotype was seen ten or more times. The chain carries TRBV2 and TRBJ2-2, with no clear D. V lost 3 bases to trimming and J lost 6 bases, with 5 bases between them. The germline V gene encodes CDR1 SNHLY and CDR2 FYNNEI. This CDR3 region has 12 residues. The CDR3 protein is CASSDRAGELFF. In DNA form, the CDR3 reads TGTGCCAGCAGTGATAGGGCCGGGGAGCTGTTTTTT.

In its sample, this clonotype was seen many times. This chain joins TRBV20-1 and TRBJ2-7; perhaps TRBD2 as D (5 bases). Trimming took 6 bases from V and 0 from J, leaving 15 bases between them. The CDR3 length is 14 residues. CDR1 DFQATT and CDR2 SNEGSKA come from the germline V gene (reference sequence). CDR3 nucleotide sequence: TGCAGTGCCTCGGAGGATCGGGACTCCTACGAGCAGTACTTC. The encoded protein is CSASEDRDSYEQYF.